This T cell receptor (beta chain) was sequenced in a study of molecular identifiers for immune sequencing clone quantification. V was trimmed by 4 bases and J by 10 bases, leaving 20 bases between them. This CDR3 region has 15 residues. Germline-derived CDR1 and CDR2 are PRHDT and FYEKMQ (reference sequence). Each CDR3 protein is one row after TCRdb ran MiXCR on the PCR reads. Found here are nearly 650,000 distinct CDR3 sequences, roughly 23% of them singletons; the top ten hold about 0.78%. The sequencing input was naive CD8+ T cells from blood, with Jurkat cell RNA spiked in. Documented subset: FACS-sorted CD8+CD4-CCR7+CD45RA+ naive T cells. V gene TRBV13 combines with J gene TRBJ2-1, with D perhaps TRBD1 or TRBD2 (5 bases each). This sequence was found in a human donor in good health. Some libraries in this study had Jurkat cell RNA spiked in. In DNA form, the CDR3 reads TGTGCCAGCAGCTATGGGGGTCTTGGAGTAGGCGAGCAGTTCTTC. Translating it yields CASSYGGLGVGEQFF.